A selection of T cell receptor beta chains follows, all from one sample in a study of T cell changes during pregnancy in multiple sclerosis. Libraries were prepared by immunoSEQ multiplex PCR; TCRdb keeps only in-frame clonotypes and omits some of them. The table lists approximately 100,000 clones, around 93% of them singletons. The sequenced sample was peripheral blood, obtained before pregnancy. Source of these receptors: a female donor with multiple sclerosis, enrolled in a pregnancy study. CDR3s include the opening cysteine and the closing phenylalanine or tryptophan. A D gene is named only where the DNA matches it firmly. Clone size is stated in some rows and not others, as once, few, many or a class when expanded.

D	J	size	V	DNA	CDR3
TRBD2	TRBJ2-3	-	TRBV15	TGTGCCACCAGTTGGCTAGCGGGCCTCACAGATACGCAGTATTTT	CATSWLAGLTDTQYF
TRBD1	TRBJ1-2	-	TRBV19	TGTGCCAGTAGTATCCAGACAGGGAGGTCTTATGGCTACACCTTC	CASSIQTGRSYGYTF
TRBD1	TRBJ1-4	once	TRBV12-5	TGTGCTAGTGGTTTGGTGATCGGGCAGGGGGTAGGAAAACTGTTTTTT	CASGLVIGQGVGKLFF
-	TRBJ2-7	-	TRBV10-3	TGTGCCATCAGCTCTCGACTGATTTACTACGAGCAGTACTTC	CAISSRLIYYEQYF
-	TRBJ2-3	-	TRBV29-1	TGCAGCGTTGGGGGTAGCGGAATCACAGATACGCAGTATTTT	CSVGGSGITDTQYF
-	TRBJ2-3	-	TRBV6-6	TGTGCCAGCAGTCCCGTGGGGCAGGGAACAGATACGCAGTATTTT	CASSPVGQGTDTQYF
-	TRBJ2-1	-	TRBV7-3	TGTGCCAGCAGCTTAATCCCAGGGCGAGAGCAGTTCTTC	CASSLIPGREQFF
TRBD2	TRBJ2-3	-	TRBV10-3	TGTGCCATCAGTGAGTCGACGGCTAGCGGGAGCCGTCCACAGGATACGCAGTATTTT	CAISESTASGSRPQDTQYF
-	TRBJ2-7	-	TRBV4-1	TGCGCCAGCAGCCAAAGTGTTAGCTCCTACGAGCAGTACTTC	CASSQSVSSYEQYF
-	TRBJ1-2	-	TRBV11-2	TGTGCCAGCAAGGCGGCAGGGCGATCTGGCTACACCTTC	CASKAAGRSGYTF
TRBD2	TRBJ2-1	-	TRBV9	TGTGCCAGCAGCGTTCTTGGGAGGGCCGCGGACAATGAGCAGTTCTTC	CASSVLGRAADNEQFF